Following are 23 T cell receptor beta chains from one sample sequenced in a study of shared clonotypes between healthy human individuals (dated by TCRdb to the early 2020s). Libraries were constructed by the immunoSEQ multiplex PCR assay. The table comes from immuneACCESS by way of TCRdb, which keeps in-frame sequences with V and J called. Part of the clones is missing from these tables; in studies checked, under half for an unresolved V gene and the rest for unknown reasons. Recorded for this sample are hundreds of thousands of clones; 74% of them occurred a single time. The ten largest clones capture under 2% of the sample. The sequencing sample was made of memory CD4+ T cells sorted from blood. The cell subset or site label on this specimen signifies: CD45RA-negative fraction. The origin of the receptors is a woman aged 30 to 39 in good health.

The chain uses TRBV7-3 and TRBJ2-7, with TRBD2 identical over 7 bases. The CDR3 consists of 17 residues. Germline V CDR1 and CDR2: SGHTA, FQGTGA. Trimming removed 4 bases from V and 6 bases from J; junction bases left unmatched: 18. The CDR3 DNA reads as TGTGCCAGCAGCTCCGCCGAAGGGGCGGGAGTGTCTGGCGAGCAGTACTTC. This encodes CASSSAEGAGVSGEQYF. Full variable domain (missing parts from reference TRBV7-3 and TRBJ2-7): GAGVSQTPSNKVTEKGKYVELRCDPISGHTALYWYRQSLGQGPEFLIYFQGTGAADDSGLPNDRFFAVRPEGSVSTLKIQRTERGDSAVYLCASSSAEGAGVSGEQYFGPGTRLTVT.

V is TRBV6-5 and J is TRBJ1-1; 7 nucleotides line up with TRBD1. CDR3 length: 14 amino acids. Germline V lookup: CDR1 MNHEY, CDR2 SVGAGI. V lost 4 bases to trimming and J lost 4 bases; unmatched junction nucleotides: 6. CDR3 in DNA: TGTGCCAGCAGTTCACAGGGGATTCGCACTGAAGCTTTCTTT. This sequence encodes CASSSQGIRTEAFF.

This sequence joins TRBV15 and TRBJ2-7; D unclear. Trimming took off 0 bases at V and 4 bases at J, with 7 bases between the two ends. Per the germline V gene, CDR1 is LNHNV and CDR2 is YYDKDF (reference sequence). CDR3 length equals 13 residues. In DNA, the CDR3 is TGTGCCACCAGCAGAGAAACGGGTTACGAGCAGTACTTC. It specifies CATSRETGYEQYF.

J is TRBJ2-3 and V is TRBV27; possibly TRBD1 for D (5 bases). The V end lost 0 bases, the J end lost 4 bases, and 11 bases lay between the germline ends. The CDR3 has 15 residues. In germline, CDR1 is MNHEY, CDR2 SMNVEV (reference sequence). DNA for the CDR3: TGTGCCAGCAGTTTATCGCCGCAGGGATCAGATACGCAGTATTTT. Protein product: CASSLSPQGSDTQYF.

V and J are TRBV7-2 and TRBJ2-3; D not resolved. CDR3 length: 16 amino acids. V was trimmed by 5 bases and J by 5 bases, leaving 20 bases between them. In germline, CDR1 is SGHTA, CDR2 FQGNSA. The CDR3: CASSQWAGSQEDTQYF. As DNA, the CDR3 is TGTGCCAGCAGCCAGTGGGCCGGATCGCAGGAAGATACGCAGTATTTT. Full variable domain (remainder filled in from reference TRBV7-2 and TRBJ2-3): GAGVSQSPSNKVTEKGKDVELRCDPISGHTALYWYRQSLGQGLEFLIYFQGNSAPDKSGLPSDRFSAERTGGSVSTLTIQRTQQEDSAVYLCASSQWAGSQEDTQYFGPGTRLTVL.

V usage is TRBV2 and J usage is TRBJ1-4, with D possibly being TRBD1 (5 bases). The CDR3 runs to 14 residues. Germline V gives CDR1 SNHLY, CDR2 FYNNEI. V was shortened by 3 bases and J by 8 bases, with 13 bases between the two germline ends. CDR3 sequence reads: CASSDLGRTEKLFF. Written as DNA, the CDR3 is TGTGCCAGCAGTGACCTCGGCAGGACAGAAAAACTGTTTTTT.

The chain joins TRBV5-8 to TRBJ2-4; 9 nucleotides match TRBD1. After removal of 4 bases from V and 9 bases from J, the junction contained 8 bases not matched to a gene. The CDR3 loop spans 14 amino acids. The germline gives CDR1 SGHTS, CDR2 YDEGEE. The CDR3 sequence: CASSHGQGQGIQYF. The CDR3 bases are TGTGCCAGCAGCCACGGACAGGGGCAGGGCATTCAGTACTTC.

This clone has only one observation. This chain joins TRBV29-1 and TRBJ2-5, with D possibly TRBD2 on 5 matching bases. CDR3 size: 12 residues. The germline V gene encodes CDR1 SQVTM and CDR2 ANQGSEA. V was shortened by 2 bases and J by 4 bases, with 8 bases between the two germline ends. The CDR3 spells CSVEPAGETQYF. The DNA for the CDR3 is TGCAGCGTTGAACCGGCGGGAGAGACCCAGTACTTC. Together with reference TRBV29-1 and TRBJ2-5, the CDR3 gives the full variable domain: SAVISQKPSRDICQRGTSLTIQCQVDSQVTMMFWYRQQPGQSLTLIATANQGSEATYESGFVIDKFPISRPNLTFSTLTVSNMSPEDSSIYLCSVEPAGETQYFGPGTRLLVL.

This chain connects TRBV7-6 to TRBJ2-7, with 9 bases lining up with TRBD1. J was trimmed by 3 bases and V by 4 bases; bases with no gene match: 10. CDR3 size: 16 residues. Germline lookup yields CDR1 SGHVS and CDR2 FNYEAQ. CDR3: CASSSGRTGVSYEQYF. CDR3 bases: TGTGCCAGCAGCTCTGGCCGGACAGGGGTTAGCTACGAGCAGTACTTC.

In its sample, this clone was seen a few times. The gene calls are TRBV29-1 and TRBJ2-3; 11 bases fit TRBD2. V dropped 4 bases and J dropped 5; count of bases not matched to a gene: 8. From germline, CDR1 is SQVTM and CDR2 ANQGSEA. The CDR3 spans 15 residues. CDR3 sequence: CSVVLPSGRLDTQYF. CDR3 sequence (DNA): TGCAGCGTTGTTCTCCCTAGCGGGAGGTTAGATACGCAGTATTTT.

The J gene is TRBJ2-3, the V gene TRBV5-1; no definite D call. The length of the CDR3 is 12 residues. Germline-derived CDR1 and CDR2 are SGHRS and YFSETQ. The V gene lost 2 bases and the J gene lost 6 bases, with 7 bases spanning the gap. The CDR3 DNA reads TGCGCCAGCAGCTTTGCCCCCGATACGCAGTATTTT. It specifies CASSFAPDTQYF.

The chain is built from TRBV18 and TRBJ2-7; tentative D call: TRBD1 (5 bases). V was clipped by 3 bases and J by 0 bases, with 9 bases between them. The germline CDR1 and CDR2 sequences are KGHSH and LQKENI. The CDR3 has 14 amino acids. The CDR3 loop reads CASSPDTVSYEQYF. CDR3 DNA sequence: TGTGCCAGCTCACCGGACACTGTCTCCTACGAGCAGTACTTC.

In this sample, this clone turned up a few times. This chain connects TRBV7-2 to TRBJ2-1; the D is unclear. The V gene's germline CDR1 is SGHTA and CDR2 FQGNSA. There are 14 residues in the CDR3. Trimming cost V 4 bases and J 2 bases, with 9 bases left between them. In nucleotides, the CDR3 is TGTGCCAGCAGCTACTCGTCTACCTACAATGAGCAGTTCTTC. Protein product: CASSYSSTYNEQFF.

The chain couples TRBV6-1 to TRBJ1-2; D not certain. This CDR3 comprises 13 residues. Germline values: CDR1 MNHNS, CDR2 SASEGT. The ends were cut back, 1 base at V and 8 bases at J, with 11 bases in the middle. The CDR3 nucleotides read TGTGCCAGCAGTGAAGACGTAGGCGGGGGCTACACCTTC. The encoded protein is CASSEDVGGGYTF.

The chain carries TRBV5-1 and TRBJ2-7; D is unresolved. This CDR3 is built from 14 residues. The germline gives CDR1 SGHRS, CDR2 YFSETQ. The V gene lost 1 base and the J gene lost 2 bases, with 10 bases spanning the gap. CDR3 nucleotide sequence: TGCGCCAGCAGCTTGACAGTCACTGCCTACGAGCAGTACTTC. This sequence encodes CASSLTVTAYEQYF.

The chain uses TRBV6-1 and TRBJ2-3, with 8 bases identical to TRBD2. Germline V CDR1 and CDR2: MNHNS, SASEGT. This CDR3 region has 14 residues. The ends lost 5 bases at V and 2 bases at J; junction bases unmatched: 3. CDR3 region: CASSISGNTDTQYF. The CDR3 nucleotides are TGTGCCAGCAGTATTAGCGGGAACACAGATACGCAGTATTTT.

With respect to this clone: This may be a read error: a much more frequent sequence differs by one nucleotide. CDR3 sequence reads: CASSLAGSTDTQYF. For the CDR3, the DNA is TGTGCCAGCAGCTTAGCGGGGAGCACAGATACGCAGTATTTT. J is TRBJ2-3 and V is TRBV7-2; D not resolved. CDR1 is SGHTA, CDR2 FQGNSA, per germline. The CDR3 runs 14 residues. The V and J ends lost 0 bases and 0 bases respectively, with 4 bases between them.

The V gene is TRBV5-1, the J gene TRBJ1-1, with D maybe TRBD1 (5 bases). CDR1 SGHRS and CDR2 YFSETQ come from the germline V gene. V shed 4 bases and J shed 3 bases, with 10 bases lying between them. CDR3 length equals 13 residues. CDR3 in amino acids: CASSEPGYTEAFF. Written as DNA, the CDR3 is TGCGCCAGCAGCGAACCAGGGTACACTGAAGCTTTCTTT.

The genes are TRBV11-2 and TRBJ1-1; D unresolved. This CDR3 is built from 13 residues. CDR1 SGHAT and CDR2 FQNNGV come from the germline V gene. The V end was cut by 5 bases, the J end by 1 base, with 8 bases between. The CDR3 sequence: CASSADANTEAFF. The DNA of the CDR3 is TGTGCCAGCAGCGCGGACGCGAACACTGAAGCTTTCTTT.

This clone was observed a single time. The chain recombines TRBV28 with TRBJ2-7; TRBD1 might be the D (6 bases). The CDR3 length is 15 residues. Germline CDR1 and CDR2: MDHEN and SYDVKM. The V end lost 2 bases, the J end lost 5 bases, and 16 bases lay between the germline ends. The CDR3 coding sequence is TGTGCCAGCAGTTTAATAATGGGGGCGCGCCACGAGCAGTACTTC. Translation: CASSLIMGARHEQYF.

The chain has TRBV6-5 and TRBJ2-1; D gene ambiguous. Looked up from germline, CDR1 is MNHEY and CDR2 is SVGAGI. The germline V and J ends were trimmed by 3 bases and 7 bases, with 10 bases remaining between them. The CDR3 has 13 amino acids. CDR3 loop: CASSYRSGNEQFF. DNA of the CDR3: TGTGCCAGCAGTTATCGATCCGGAAATGAGCAGTTCTTC.

This clone occurred once. V usage is TRBV7-9 and J usage is TRBJ2-3, with 7 bases matching TRBD2. J was trimmed by 2 bases and V by 1 base; bases with no gene match: 6. The germline CDR1 and CDR2 sequences are SEHNR and FQNEAQ (reference sequence). This CDR3 is 16 amino acids long. The CDR3 coding sequence is TGTGCCAGCAGCTTAGGGGCGGGAGCGGTCACAGATACGCAGTATTTT. Protein sequence: CASSLGAGAVTDTQYF.

The chain joins TRBV19 to TRBJ2-1, with D possibly TRBD2 on 6 matching bases. The CDR3 length is 14 residues. Trimming left V 3 bases short and J 3 bases short, with 9 bases between. CDR1 and CDR2 (germline): LNHDA, SQIVND (reference sequence). CDR3 in DNA: TGTGCCAGTAGTATTAGGCGGGACTACAATGAGCAGTTCTTC. This encodes CASSIRRDYNEQFF.